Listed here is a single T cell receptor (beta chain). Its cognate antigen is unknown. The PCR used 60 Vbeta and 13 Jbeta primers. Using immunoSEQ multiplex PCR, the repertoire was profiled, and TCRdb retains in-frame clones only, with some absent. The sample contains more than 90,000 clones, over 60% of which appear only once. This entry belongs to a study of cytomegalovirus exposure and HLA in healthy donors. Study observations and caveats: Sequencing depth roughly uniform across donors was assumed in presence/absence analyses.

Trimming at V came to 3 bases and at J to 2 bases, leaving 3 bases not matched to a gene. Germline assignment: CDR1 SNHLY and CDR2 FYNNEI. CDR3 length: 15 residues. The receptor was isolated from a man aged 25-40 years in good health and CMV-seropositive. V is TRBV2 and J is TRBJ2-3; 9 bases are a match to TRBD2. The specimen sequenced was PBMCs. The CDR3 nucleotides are TGTGCCAGCAGTGAGAGGACTAGCGTCACAGATACGCAGTATTTT. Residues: CASSERTSVTDTQYF.